These T cell receptor beta chains were read from a single sample in a study of T cells in Graves' hyperthyroidism and ophthalmopathy. TCRdb redid the calling of the multiplex PCR reads with MiXCR, one entry per CDR3 protein. The table shows around 600,000 distinct CDR3 sequences, with approximately 15% occurring only once. The specimen sequenced was blood. These receptors all come from a woman under 30 with Graves' ophthalmopathy. Each CDR3 is given with its conserved first and last residue. Fields, in order: V gene, J gene, D gene, CDR3 length, clone size, CDR3 protein, CDR3 DNA. The D gene is left open where the match is weak. Clone size is given for some rows only: seen once, a few or many times, or a class if the clone is expanded.

>TRBV20-1|TRBJ2-7|TRBD2|16|many
CSANSPGTSGSYEQYF
TGCAGTGCCAATTCTCCCGGGACTAGCGGCTCCTACGAGCAGTACTTC
>TRBV19|TRBJ2-7|NA|15|NA
CASSIGDMGSYEQYF
TGTGCCAGTAGTATTGGTGACATGGGCTCCTACGAGCAGTACTTC
>TRBV20-1|TRBJ2-4|NA|15|few
CSARGASERRDIQYF
TGCAGTGCTAGAGGGGCTAGCGAGAGAAGGGACATTCAGTACTTC
>TRBV19|TRBJ2-2|TRBD1|15|NA
CASSFRDRVAGELFF
TGTGCCAGTAGTTTCCGGGACAGGGTGGCCGGGGAGCTGTTTTTT
>TRBV20-1|TRBJ2-5|TRBD2|17|NA
CSARDPTSGRVQETQYF
TGCAGTGCTAGAGATCCCACTAGCGGGAGGGTCCAAGAGACCCAGTACTTC
>TRBV7-2|TRBJ2-1|TRBD1|14|many
CASSLGQAHNEQFF
TGTGCCAGCAGCTTGGGACAGGCGCACAATGAGCAGTTCTTC
>TRBV5-1|TRBJ2-1|NA|14|many
CASSLVGGQNEQFF
TGCGCCAGCAGCTTGGTGGGGGGCCAAAATGAGCAGTTCTTC
>TRBV9|TRBJ1-1|NA|15|few
CASSVGSRGGTEAFF
TGTGCCAGCAGCGTAGGTTCGAGGGGTGGCACTGAAGCTTTCTTT
>TRBV3-1|TRBJ2-7|TRBD2|16|many
CASSPSRLAGSGEQYF
TGTGCCAGCAGCCCCTCCAGACTAGCGGGAAGCGGCGAGCAGTACTTC
>TRBV27|TRBJ1-3|NA|15|many
CASSLGPSSGNTIYF
TGTGCCAGCAGTTTAGGACCCTCCTCTGGAAACACCATATATTTT
>TRBV27|TRBJ2-5|TRBD1|18|NA
CASSFRARGQGWQETQYF
TGTGCCAGCAGTTTCCGGGCCCGCGGACAGGGTTGGCAAGAGACCCAGTACTTC
>TRBV7-2|TRBJ2-5|TRBD2|18|many
CASSDYTSGSWPPETQYF
TGTGCCAGCAGTGATTACACTAGCGGGAGTTGGCCCCCAGAGACCCAGTACTTC
>TRBV9|TRBJ2-3|TRBD2|16|many
CASSVKRETSTDTQYF
TGTGCCAGCAGCGTAAAGCGGGAAACTAGCACAGATACGCAGTATTTT
>TRBV7-2|TRBJ2-7|TRBD2|15|NA
CASSQDQAGGYEQYF
TGTGCCAGCAGCCAAGATCAGGCGGGAGGCTACGAGCAGTACTTC
>TRBV10-3|TRBJ2-7|NA|14|NA
CAIRSEADSYEQYF
TGTGCCATCAGGTCCGAGGCGGATTCCTACGAGCAGTACTTC
>TRBV6-1|TRBJ2-7|TRBD1|13|NA
CASTPGQGNGQYF
TGTGCCAGCACCCCGGGACAGGGGAACGGGCAGTACTTC
>TRBV11-2|TRBJ2-2|NA|17|many
CASSYLGLLTNTGELFF
TGTGCCAGCAGCTACTTGGGACTTCTAACGAACACCGGGGAGCTGTTTTTT
>TRBV19|TRBJ2-7|TRBD2|13|NA
CASSASLAGGQYF
TGTGCCAGTAGTGCCTCACTAGCGGGAGGGCAGTACTTC